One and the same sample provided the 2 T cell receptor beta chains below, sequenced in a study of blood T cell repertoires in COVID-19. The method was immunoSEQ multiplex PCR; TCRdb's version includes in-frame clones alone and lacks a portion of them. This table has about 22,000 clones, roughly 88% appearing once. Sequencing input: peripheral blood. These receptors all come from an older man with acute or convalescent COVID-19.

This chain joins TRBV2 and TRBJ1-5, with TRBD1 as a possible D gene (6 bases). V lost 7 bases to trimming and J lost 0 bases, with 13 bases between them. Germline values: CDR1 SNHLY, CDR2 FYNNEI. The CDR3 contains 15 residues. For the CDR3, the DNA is TGTGCCAGCACTGTGACAGGAGATAGCAATCAGCCCCAGCATTTT. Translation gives CASTVTGDSNQPQHF.

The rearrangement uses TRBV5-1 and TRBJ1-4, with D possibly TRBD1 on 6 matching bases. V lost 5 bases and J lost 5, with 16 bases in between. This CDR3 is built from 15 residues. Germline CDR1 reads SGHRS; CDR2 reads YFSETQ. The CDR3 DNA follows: TGCGCCAGCAGTCCCGGACAGCAGGGAAATGAAAAACTGTTTTTT. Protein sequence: CASSPGQQGNEKLFF. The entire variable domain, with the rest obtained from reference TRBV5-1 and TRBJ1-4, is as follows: KAGVTQTPRYLIKTRGQQVTLSCSPISGHRSVSWYQQTPGQGLQFLFEYFSETQRNKGNFPGRFSGRQFSNSRSEMNVSTLELGDSALYLCASSPGQQGNEKLFFGSGTQLSVL.